This TCR beta chain was observed in a study of early T cells in non-severe SARS-CoV-2 infection (dated by TCRdb to the early 2020s). Notes on the research overall: Because TCR sequencing relied on bulk RNA taken from unsorted whole blood, pairing of alpha and beta chains was not possible.

V drops 3 bases and J drops 6 bases, leaving 13 bases in between. CDR1 and CDR2 are drawn from the germline V gene (reference sequence): MNHEY, SMNVEV. The CDR3 contains 14 residues, cysteine and phenylalanine counted. Only the CDR3 region is kept as DNA, spanning 42 bases read in frame from base 1. The library was made by 5' RACE. Sequencing was performed on a NextSeq 500. To correct for sequencing error and PCR bias, the TCR library protocol tagged individual cDNA molecules with unique molecular identifiers. TCR alpha and beta chains were both sequenced, and the abundances of alpha and beta sequences in each sample were closely correlated with each other. Per the source publication's procedure: Decombinator V4 was used to annotate the V gene, J gene and CDR3 of the TCR sequences. Expanded TCRs were defined as changing significantly between any two time points under a Poisson model with p below 0.0001. TCR abundances were normalised to the total number of TCRs sequenced in each sample and reported as counts per million. MAIT TCRs were defined by TRAV1-2 paired with TRAJ12, TRAJ20 or TRAJ33, and iNKT TCRs by TRAV10 paired with TRAJ18. VDJdb, accessed on 1 November 2021, was searched for TCRs annotated for CMV, EBV and SARS-CoV-2, and TCRs annotated for more than one antigen were excluded. TCRdb's own reprocessing of the public reads used fastp at Q25 and MiXCR and kept productive beta chains. Rows are combined by CDR3 protein, so each entry shows the most common genes and DNA. The V and J calls and clone size are TCRdb's, not the authors'. The sample table lists tens of thousands of distinct CDR3 sequences, 5% to 7.5% of them with a count of one. About 5.9% of the sample belongs to the ten largest clones.

This clonotype was seen a few times. Its antigen target is currently unknown. No qualities accompany the bases; no much larger clone lies one base away. The research as a whole found: VDJdb matching was skewed toward anti-spike CD8 responses and likely underestimated virus-specific expansions, missing private and CD4 specificities.

This was a case-control study nested in a cohort of healthcare workers in London, UK, who had nasopharyngeal swab PCR tests and blood samples taken every week. Healthcare workers were recruited during the week of the UK lockdown, between 23 and 31 March 2020, and followed weekly for up to roughly 16 weeks. The sequence is built from TRBV27 and TRBJ2-3; no D segment can be confidently identified. The sequencing here drew on whole blood, taken at baseline. This receptor was identified in an adult who was a healthcare worker with PCR-confirmed SARS-CoV-2 infection or an uninfected control (not recorded which). CDR3 reads: CASSLIQRTDTQYF. The base sequence is TGTGCCAGCAGTTTGATCCAGCGTACGGATACGCAGTATTTT.